Reported below is one TCR beta chain. Its antigen is not known. A read error may produce the germline difference seen at one junction end. The germline gives CDR1 SSHAT, CDR2 FNYEAQ (reference sequence). This CDR3 is 15 amino acids long. The data stem from a study of cytomegalovirus exposure and HLA in healthy donors. Findings of the study overall: TCR sequences were mostly rare, though some public TCRs occurred in many donors. The presence/absence work took it that sequencing depth was about the same across donors.

In the PCR, 60 Vbeta and 13 Jbeta primers were used. The protocol was immunoSEQ multiplex PCR, while the TCRdb copy is restricted to in-frame clones and leaves out a portion. There are 170,000 or so clones in the sample; 80% occur only once, and under 0.85% lies in the top ten. This receptor was identified in a boy aged 5-17 years in good health and CMV-seronegative. V usage is TRBV7-7 and J usage is TRBJ2-5; 11 bases agree with TRBD1. Sequencing used PBMCs. The CDR3 bases are TGTGCTAGCAGGAAAGGGACAGGGGGACGCGAGACCCAGTACTTC. As protein: CASRKGTGGRETQYF.